The TCR beta chain described here comes from a study of blood T cell repertoires in COVID-19. Study in general: T cells, B-cell-depleted T cells, or PBMCs provided the cDNA or gDNA that served as material.

Germline values: CDR1 MDHEN, CDR2 SYDVKM. With V trimmed by 5 bases and J by 6 bases, 11 bases remained unmatched. The CDR3 spans 16 residues. The assay was immunoSEQ multiplex PCR, and TCRdb's table has in-frame clones only and misses some. The sample has fewer than 350,000 clones, roughly 90% seen once. The source is a woman aged 25 to 39 who had recovered from COVID-19. Material for sequencing was PBMCs or T cells enriched from blood (not recorded which). The V gene is TRBV28, the J gene TRBJ2-5; 11 bases line up with TRBD1. CDR3 bases: TGTGCCAGCAGTAGTACCGGGACAGGGGGTTTAAAGACCCAGTACTTC. Amino acid sequence: CASSSTGTGGLKTQYF.